The source of this T cell receptor beta chain is a study of CD8+ T cells in alopecia areata (dated by TCRdb to between 2017 and 2018). Concerning the study at large: Treated patients were enrolled in an open-label pilot trial of oral tofacitinib, 5 to 10 mg twice daily, for moderate-to-severe alopecia areata. Patients stayed on tofacitinib for 6 to 18 months and then had 6 months of follow-up off drug so that delayed response and recurrence could be assessed. For the treated patients, the SALT score, which quantifies what percentage of scalp surface area is affected, served as the measure of disease severity. In both human patients and the C3H/HeJ mouse model, the study applied high-throughput TCRbeta sequencing to look at T cell clonal expansion in alopecia areata. Scalp tissue and sorted CD4+ and CD8+ peripheral blood T cells from patchy and totalis/universalis alopecia areata patients and from healthy controls were covered by human TCRbeta sequencing. Patients on tofacitinib were biopsied at baseline and after 4 and 24 weeks of treatment, and several of the patients also had a later scalp biopsy. Scalp clonality was compared across normal scalp (n=4), patchy alopecia areata scalp (n=8), and alopecia totalis/universalis scalp (n=8). RNA came from the PAXgene miRNA kit for fixed scalp, the miRNeasy kit for PBMCs, and the RNeasy kit for mouse skin. TCRbeta CDR3 regions were amplified by immunoSEQ multiplex PCR using 35 Vbeta forward and 13 Jbeta reverse primers.

This specimen's treatment or condition label, interpreted: oral pan-JAK inhibitor, 5-10 mg twice daily. Lesional scalp punch biopsies and peripheral blood were obtained from alopecia areata patients. PBMCs were isolated by density centrifugation and stained for CD3, CD4 and CD8, after which CD4+ and CD8+ T cells were sorted on a FACSAria. The library was prepared using the immunoSEQ multiplex PCR assay. For TCR sequencing, RNA was extracted from every sample and reverse transcribed into cDNA to serve as template. First-strand cDNA was synthesized with SuperScript III using a 2:1 mix of oligo-dT and random hexamers. Amplification bias was assessed with a synthetic immune receptor repertoire, and residual bias was removed computationally. The paper's data handling went like this. Raw reads were preprocessed for error removal, and CDR3 was defined according to IMGT conventions as running from the conserved cysteine to phenylalanine. Clonality was computed as 1 minus the Shannon entropy, with the entropy normalized by log2 of the number of productive unique TCRs. Whether scalp clones were CD4 or CD8 was inferred by matching scalp TCRbeta sequences against CD4 and CD8 repertoires sorted from blood. The table was pulled from immuneACCESS by TCRdb, which kept in-frame rearrangements only. Such tables lose some clones; where checked, under half of the loss comes from unresolved V genes, and the rest has no known cause. V, J and clone size derive from that table, while D and trimming were established from the DNA sequence. In this sample the table shows roughly 250,000 clones, approximately 60% of which occur a single time. The ten largest clones represent 0.75% to 0.95% of the sample.

Points the paper makes about the study in general: Resident alphabeta T cells in normal human skin are also sequenced, complicating scalp TCR repertoire analysis, unlike mouse skin dominated by gammadelta T cells. Because the treated cohort was small and had just a single nonresponder, larger studies are needed to establish links between baseline CD8+ expansion and response. Many expanded lesional clones were found to persist in scalp and blood during tofacitinib treatment, and relapse after treatment cessation may be partly explained by this persistence. Compared with normal scalp, lesional scalp, particularly in alopecia totalis/universalis, had higher clonality and more expanded CD8+ clones, which suggests antigenic drive. Compared with mice, TCR sequences shared between patients were less clear, possibly partly because of HLA diversity across the patient population. Tofacitinib significantly decreased scalp clonality and the number of expanded CD8+ clones among the top 100 scalp clones.

The germline V gene (reference sequence) provides CDR1 GTSNPN and CDR2 SVGIG. CDR3 length: 15 amino acids, cysteine to phenylalanine. Only CDR3 DNA remains: 45 bases, in frame from the first base. At the junction V is shortened by 2 bases and J by 4 bases, with 17 bases in between. A note on this clone: The antigen it recognizes is unknown. It has no much larger one-base neighbor in the sample; base qualities were not kept.

The TCR originated in a human donor with alopecia areata. The source material was CD4+ T cells sorted from blood, sampled around week 54, from a patient treated with tofacitinib. Recombination connected TRBV30 to TRBJ1-2; TRBD1 is a weak D gene call, 5 bases matching. The CDR3: CAWSPTSGTLYGYTF. The DNA is as follows: TGTGCCTGGAGTCCCACCTCCGGGACCCTCTATGGCTACACCTTC.